This TCR beta chain was documented in a study of a mutant IDH1 vaccine in newly diagnosed glioma. In the study overall: Patients arrived already treated with radiotherapy, temozolomide, or both, most having had both.

Remarks on this clone: Antigen: not known.

This CDR3 has 14 residues. In germline, CDR1 is MGHRA, CDR2 YSYEKL. V gave up 0 bases and J gave up 4 bases, with 9 bases separating them. This sample's time point: week 35, safety follow-up. Vaccination used 300 ug of mutant IDH1 20-mer peptide per dose, with topical imiquimod. This table comes from immunoSEQ multiplex PCR, and its TCRdb copy is limited to in-frame clones, with some not included. Here the sample spans around 52,000 clones, over 65% being singletons. This material consisted of PBMCs, taken from a glioma patient whose treatment included an IDH1 peptide vaccine. The origin of this receptor is a man aged 35 to 55 with glioma. V usage is TRBV4-1 and J usage is TRBJ1-2; D perhaps matches TRBD1 (5 bases). The CDR3 DNA is TGCGCCAGCAGCCAAGACCCAGGGCTCTATGGCTACACCTTC. Translating gives CASSQDPGLYGYTF.